Listed below are T cell receptor beta chains from one sample, sequenced in a study of T-cell memory formation after mild COVID-19. TCRdb re-derived calls from the 5' RACE reads in MiXCR, one entry per CDR3 protein. The sample records over 450,000 distinct CDR3 sequences, 20% being singletons. Input material: PBMCs or a T cell subset sorted from them (not recorded which). These receptors were taken from an adult woman who had mild COVID-19 (a few samples of this study predate the infection). Cell type and time point are not known. Both conserved end residues are part of each CDR3. The D gene is left open where the match is weak. Clone sizes are given selectively: once, few, many, or a class where the clone is expanded.

j_call | clone_size | d_call | cdr3_length | v_call | cdr3_nt | cdr3_aa
TRBJ2-7 | few | NA | 17 | TRBV4-1 | TGCGCCAGCAGCCAAGATCGGTTAGGCGCCAGCTCCTACGAGCAGTACTTC | CASSQDRLGASSYEQYF
TRBJ2-1 | few | NA | 17 | TRBV20-1 | TGCAGTGCTAGAGATCCCGAATGGCTTAGCTCCTACAATGAGCAGTTCTTC | CSARDPEWLSSYNEQFF
TRBJ2-1 | NA | NA | 14 | TRBV14 | TGTGCCAGCAGCCAAGATCGCCGGGGTAATGAGCAGTTCTTC | CASSQDRRGNEQFF
TRBJ2-5 | NA | TRBD1 | 16 | TRBV5-1 | TGCGCCAGCAGCCCCGTGGCGGACAGGGTCTGGGAGACCCAGTACTTC | CASSPVADRVWETQYF
TRBJ2-7 | many | NA | 14 | TRBV7-9 | TGTGCCAGCAGCTTACATCAGCGGACCTACGAGCAGTACTTC | CASSLHQRTYEQYF
TRBJ1-1 | NA | NA | 11 | TRBV27 | TGTGCCGTTCGACAGAACACTGAAGCTTTCTTT | CAVRQNTEAFF
TRBJ1-5 | once | NA | 16 | TRBV20-1 | TGCAGTGCTGGAGGCGGGCAAATCTATAGCAATCAGCCCCAGCATTTT | CSAGGGQIYSNQPQHF
TRBJ2-7 | few | NA | 15 | TRBV3-1 | TGTGCCAGCAGCCAAGTTGGCGGGGCCTCCTACGAGCAGTACTTC | CASSQVGGASYEQYF
TRBJ2-5 | few | NA | 14 | TRBV29-1 | TGCAGCGTTGTGGCAGGGATGTACCAAGAGACCCAGTACTTC | CSVVAGMYQETQYF
TRBJ2-1 | NA | NA | 17 | TRBV24-1 | TGTGCCACCAGTGATGGGTTCGGACAGTATGCAGGAAATGAGCAGTTCTTC | CATSDGFGQYAGNEQFF
TRBJ1-1 | few | NA | 11 | TRBV12-3/TRBV12-4 | TGTGCCAGCACCCAGTTGGATGAAGCTTTCTTT | CASTQLDEAFF
TRBJ2-3 | NA | NA | 14 | TRBV12-3/TRBV12-4 | TGTGCCAGCAGCACCGGGGGCCTTGGAGATACGCAGTATTTT | CASSTGGLGDTQYF
TRBJ2-5 | few | TRBD2 | 16 | TRBV13 | TGTGCCAGCAGCCCTAACCTGCTAGCGGGCCAAGAGACCCAGTACTTC | CASSPNLLAGQETQYF
TRBJ2-3 | NA | TRBD2 | 18 | TRBV7-6 | TGTGCCAGCAGCTTAGTAGGACTAGCGGAGTTCGGTACAGATACGCAGTATTTT | CASSLVGLAEFGTDTQYF
TRBJ2-1 | few | NA | 11 | TRBV2 | TGTGCCAGCAACCAGCAAAATGAGCAGTTCTTC | CASNQQNEQFF
TRBJ2-5 | NA | TRBD2 | 15 | TRBV12-3/TRBV12-4 | TGTGCCAGCAGCCCTAGCGGGCCTTACGGTGAGACCCAGTACTTC | CASSPSGPYGETQYF
TRBJ2-7 | few | TRBD2 | 15 | TRBV18 | TGTGCCAGCTCATTTGGACTAGCGGGCCAGTACGAGCAGTACTTC | CASSFGLAGQYEQYF
TRBJ1-1 | few | NA | 15 | TRBV19 | TGTGCCAGTAGCCTCTTATCCACCGGGAACACTGAAGCTTTCTTT | CASSLLSTGNTEAFF
TRBJ2-2 | NA | NA | 14 | TRBV5-1 | TGCGCCAGCAGCTTCGGGGCACAGACCGGGGAGCTGTTTTTT | CASSFGAQTGELFF
TRBJ2-5 | few | NA | 16 | TRBV10-3 | TGTGCCATCAGTGAGTCGGATGAGCGCCCACAAGAGACCCAGTACTTC | CAISESDERPQETQYF
TRBJ2-1 | NA | TRBD1 | 16 | TRBV9 | TGTGCCAGCAGCGCAAGAGACAGGGTGCCCTACAATGAGCAGTTCTTC | CASSARDRVPYNEQFF
TRBJ2-3 | NA | NA | 17 | TRBV14 | TGTGCCAGCAGCCAACTACGAGGGGCGATAGCCGCAGATACGCAGTATTTT | CASSQLRGAIAADTQYF
TRBJ2-1 | few | NA | 11 | TRBV6-5 | TGTGCCAGCATCGAGGGGGATGAGCAGTTCTTC | CASIEGDEQFF
TRBJ1-2 | few | NA | 12 | TRBV3-1 | TGTGCCAGCAGCCAGTTAGGATCCGGCTACACCTTC | CASSQLGSGYTF
TRBJ2-3 | NA | NA | 16 | TRBV6-5 | TGTGCCAGCAGTTACTCCAACCAGGGGAGGGTGGATACGCAGTATTTT | CASSYSNQGRVDTQYF
TRBJ2-5 | NA | NA | 17 | TRBV24-1 | TGTGCCACCAGTGATTACCCGGGACGACACATAGGAGAGACCCAGTACTTC | CATSDYPGRHIGETQYF
TRBJ2-7 | NA | NA | 11 | TRBV30 | TGTGCCTGGAGATTCAGGAGGGAGCAGTACTTC | CAWRFRREQYF
TRBJ1-3 | NA | TRBD1 | 14 | TRBV20-1 | TGCAGTGCTACGGACAGGGGGGTCGGAAACACCATATATTTT | CSATDRGVGNTIYF
TRBJ2-3 | few | NA | 14 | TRBV24-1 | TGTGCCACCAGTGATTTGGGGACCGGTGATACGCAGTATTTT | CATSDLGTGDTQYF
TRBJ2-2 | few | NA | 15 | TRBV28 | TGTGCCAGCAGTAACGGCCCTCGGAACACCGGGGAGCTGTTTTTT | CASSNGPRNTGELFF
TRBJ2-7 | NA | NA | 12 | TRBV29-1 | TGCAGCGTCGTACCCGGGGCCTACGAGCAGTACTTC | CSVVPGAYEQYF
TRBJ1-2 | NA | TRBD1 | 16 | TRBV5-5 | TGTGCCAGCAGCTTACAGGGGGCGAAGGGTAACTATGGCTACACCTTC | CASSLQGAKGNYGYTF
TRBJ1-2 | NA | NA | 15 | TRBV4-1 | TGCGCCAGCAGCCAAGAGGACGGAGGGGTCTATGGCTACACCTTC | CASSQEDGGVYGYTF
TRBJ2-3 | few | TRBD2 | 15 | TRBV29-1 | TGCAGCGTGTGGACTAGCGGGGTTAGCACAGATACGCAGTATTTT | CSVWTSGVSTDTQYF
TRBJ1-2 | many | TRBD1 | 13 | TRBV5-6 | TGTGCCAGCAGCTCAGACAGGGGCTATGGCTACACCTTC | CASSSDRGYGYTF
TRBJ2-1 | NA | TRBD2 | 12 | TRBV5-1 | TGCGCCGGCAGCACTGCGGGGGACGTTCCGTTCTTC | CAGSTAGDVPFF
TRBJ2-5 | few | TRBD1 | 14 | TRBV19 | TGTGCCAGTAGGGCACAGGGGGCGCGGGAGACCCAGTACTTC | CASRAQGARETQYF